A selection of T cell receptor beta chains follows, all from one sample in a study of blood T cell repertoires in COVID-19. Data came from immunoSEQ multiplex PCR; TCRdb stores just in-frame clones and leaves some out. The repertoire holds about 73,000 clones, approximately 80% seen once, with 2.5% to 3% in the top ten. Material for sequencing was peripheral blood. These receptors were obtained from an older man with active or convalescent COVID-19. Each CDR3 is given with its conserved first and last residue. The D gene is left open where the match is weak.

j_call v_call d_call cdr3_nt cdr3_aa
TRBJ1-1 TRBV2 NA TGTGCCAGCGTGAATGAGGCTGTGAACACTGAAGCTTTCTTT CASVNEAVNTEAFF
TRBJ2-7 TRBV5-6 TRBD2 TGTGCCAGCAGCTTGTATGCGGGGGGGCACTCCTACGAGCAGTACTTC CASSLYAGGHSYEQYF
TRBJ2-2 TRBV19 TRBD2 TGTGCCAGTAGTCCGAGACTAGCGGGAGTGGCCGGGGAGCTGTTTTTT CASSPRLAGVAGELFF
TRBJ1-1 TRBV18 TRBD1 TGTGCCAGCTCACCGCGACAGGGTAGTTTGAACACTGAAGCTTTCTTT CASSPRQGSLNTEAFF
TRBJ2-7 TRBV6-5 NA TGTGCCAGCAGCCCGAGGTCTAGACACGAGCAGTACTTC CASSPRSRHEQYF
TRBJ2-7 TRBV5-4 NA TGTGCCAGCAGCTTGGATTCCAGACACTACGAGCAGTACTTC CASSLDSRHYEQYF
TRBJ1-2 TRBV19 NA TGTGCCAGTAGTTCAGACCCACGACAGTCTAACTATGGCTACACCTTC CASSSDPRQSNYGYTF
TRBJ2-7 TRBV6-2/TRBV6-3 TRBD1 TGTGCCAGCAGTTCGGACGGACAGGGAATCGTCTACGAGCAGTACTTC CASSSDGQGIVYEQYF
TRBJ2-7 TRBV4-2 NA TGTGCCAGCAGCCAAGCCGGGGGCGAGCAGTACTTC CASSQAGGEQYF
TRBJ2-1 TRBV28 NA TGTGCCAGCGAGGAACCAGGGAACAATGAGCAGTTCTTC CASEEPGNNEQFF